The 24 T cell receptor beta chains presented below share a single source sample, sequenced in a study of shared clonotypes between healthy human individuals. Only in-frame clones appear in the TCRdb table, and some are missing; sequencing was by immunoSEQ multiplex PCR. The table records 110,000 or so clones, approximately 70% of them present only once. The sample taken for sequencing was memory CD8+ T cells sorted from blood. Stated subset: CD45RO+ cells pooled with CCR7-negative TemRA cells. The receptors come from a woman aged 25 to 39 in good health.

The chain has TRBV11-2 and TRBJ2-1; D possibly corresponds to TRBD2 (6 bases). The length of the CDR3 is 16 residues. Germline CDR1 is SGHAT and CDR2 is FQNNGV. Trimming took 2 bases from V and 4 from J, leaving 15 bases between them. CDR3 nucleotide sequence: TGTGCCAGCAGCTTATGGGGCACCCGGGGGTACAATGAGCAGTTCTTC. Translating it yields CASSLWGTRGYNEQFF.

This chain uses TRBV19 with TRBJ2-1, with a possible D match to TRBD2 (6 bases). Trimming shortened V by 5 bases and J by 3 bases, and 14 bases separated the two germline ends. This CDR3 spans 15 amino acids. Germline V gene data show CDR1 as LNHDA and CDR2 as SQIVND (reference sequence). The CDR3 region has the DNA TGTGCCAGTAGTCCCCGGCTAGCGCGCTACAATGAGCAGTTCTTC. Encoded protein: CASSPRLARYNEQFF.

CDR3 nucleotide sequence: TGTGCCAGCAGCTTTAGAGGGGGGCGAGTGGAGACCCAGTACTTC. This codes for CASSFRGGRVETQYF. The chain has TRBV7-8 and TRBJ2-5; D might be TRBD1 or TRBD2, each matching 6 bases. The CDR3 is 15 residues long. The V gene's germline CDR1 is SGHVS and CDR2 FQNEAQ. V was pared by 3 bases and J by 5 bases, with 16 bases between. The whole variable domain, filled in from reference TRBV7-8 and TRBJ2-5, reads GAGVSQSPRYKVAKRGQDVALRCDPISGHVSLFWYQQALGQGPEFLTYFQNEAQLDKSGLPSDRFFAERPEGSVSTLKIQRTQQEDSAVYLCASSFRGGRVETQYFGPGTRLLVL.

The V gene is TRBV5-8, the J gene TRBJ1-1, with 7 bases identical to TRBD1. CDR1 SGHTS and CDR2 YDEGEE come from the germline V gene. The CDR3 totals 15 residues. The junction had 10 bases not matched to a gene; V was cut back by 4 bases and J by 4 bases. CDR3 DNA sequence: TGTGCCAGCAGCCCACAGGGGAGAGGGGGCACTGAAGCTTTCTTT. Its translation: CASSPQGRGGTEAFF. The full variable domain, rest sourced from reference TRBV5-8 and TRBJ1-1, is EAGVTQSPTHLIKTRGQQATLRCSPISGHTSVYWYQQALGLGLQFLLWYDEGEERNRGNFPPRFSGRQFPNYSSELNVNALELEDSALYLCASSPQGRGGTEAFFGQGTRLTVV.

This clone appeared a single time. This chain connects TRBV4-2 to TRBJ2-7, with a tentative D call TRBD2 (5 bases). Germline V gene lookup returns CDR1 LGHNA and CDR2 YNFKEQ. The V end lost 8 bases, the J end lost 7 bases, and 12 bases lay between the germline ends. This CDR3 has 11 residues. For the CDR3, the DNA is TGTGCCAGCGGCTCCGAGGGAGAGCAGTACTTC. Translating it yields CASGSEGEQYF.

CDR3 in amino acids: CASSDDPPRQETQYF. The CDR3 DNA reads TGTGCCAGCAGTGACGACCCTCCGCGGCAAGAGACCCAGTACTTC. V gene TRBV25-1 combines with J gene TRBJ2-5; D is undetermined. Germline V gene data show CDR1 as MGHDK and CDR2 as SYGVNS. The CDR3 contains 15 residues. The V end was cut by 3 bases, the J end by 2 bases, with 13 bases between.

This clone was recorded at least ten times. J is TRBJ1-5 and V is TRBV15; 11 bases agree with TRBD1. This CDR3 is 16 amino acids long. The V gene's germline CDR1 is LNHNV and CDR2 YYDKDF (reference sequence). The J segment lost 6 bases and the V segment lost 5 bases, leaving 9 bases of the junction unmatched. Written as DNA, the CDR3 is TGTGCCACCAGCTCTAAAACCGGGACAGGGGGTCAGCCCCAGCATTTT. This translates into CATSSKTGTGGQPQHF.

This clone was observed a few times. At the DNA level, this CDR3 is encoded by other sequences in the same sample as well. The chain recombines TRBV4-1 with TRBJ2-1, with TRBD2 matching 7 bases. With 1 base clipped from V and 14 bases from J, the junction kept 2 bases outside the gene matches. Germline assignment: CDR1 MGHRA and CDR2 YSYEKL. The CDR3 spans 11 residues. The CDR3 loop is CASSQGGGEFF. The CDR3, as DNA: TGCGCCAGCAGCCAAGGTGGGGGGGAGTTCTTC.

V usage is TRBV28 and J usage is TRBJ2-2; 11 bases line up with TRBD2. The germline V gene has CDR1 MDHEN and CDR2 SYDVKM. Trimming cost V 10 bases and J 7 bases; bases outside gene matches: 23. The CDR3 spans 19 residues. The CDR3 is CATAPRGQTLLAGDGELFF. The CDR3 DNA reads TGTGCCACCGCCCCGAGGGGACAGACATTACTAGCGGGAGACGGGGAGCTGTTTTTT.

Remarks on this clone: The likely explanation is a read error, given a far larger clone one base away. Other DNA sequences in this sample translate to the same CDR3. V and J are TRBV6-4 and TRBJ2-3; tentative D call: TRBD1 (7 bases). Germline V gene lookup returns CDR1 MRHNA and CDR2 SNTAGT. This CDR3 spans 15 amino acids. Trimming pared 0 bases from V and 4 bases from J, leaving 11 bases between. CDR3 sequence reads: CASSDSVRGADTQYF. For the CDR3, the DNA is TGTGCCAGCAGTGACTCTGTCAGGGGGGCAGATACGCAGTATTTT.

This sequence joins TRBV25-1 and TRBJ2-1; TRBD2 is a possible D gene (5 bases). Deletions cut 8 bases from V and 2 bases from J, with 16 bases between. Germline lookup yields CDR1 MGHDK and CDR2 SYGVNS. CDR3 length: 15 amino acids. The CDR3: CASASKSGAYNEQFF. The CDR3 coding sequence is TGTGCCAGCGCTAGTAAGAGCGGAGCCTACAATGAGCAGTTCTTC.

Within the sample, this clone is medium-sized (0.01 to 0.1%). The identical CDR3 is also encoded by other nucleotide sequences in the sample. The chain recombines TRBV6-4 with TRBJ1-1; possibly TRBD1 for D (6 bases). Germline V gene lookup returns CDR1 MRHNA and CDR2 SNTAGT. This CDR3 contains 13 residues. Between the trimmed V and J ends, which lost 4 bases and 2 bases, there was a span of 8 bases. CDR3 loop: CASSAGENTEAFF. In DNA, the CDR3 is TGTGCCAGCAGTGCAGGGGAAAACACTGAAGCTTTCTTT.

This clone was counted a few times. V gene TRBV4-1 combines with J gene TRBJ2-7; D gene unclear. The CDR3 has 15 amino acids. Germline CDR1 reads MGHRA; CDR2 reads YSYEKL. With 3 bases removed from V and 2 bases from J, the gap between germline ends came to 14 bases. The CDR3 coding sequence is TGCGCCAGCAGCCAGCACCAAGGGAACGCCTACGAGCAGTACTTC. Translation gives CASSQHQGNAYEQYF.

In this sample, this clone turned up once. The CDR3 region has the DNA TGTGCCAGCAGTCCCTCCCCGGGGGCCGGGAACACTGAAGCTTTCTTT. This gives the protein CASSPSPGAGNTEAFF. The chain combines TRBV28 with TRBJ1-1, with D perhaps TRBD1 (6 bases). V was trimmed by 5 bases and J by 1 base, leaving 17 bases between them. This CDR3 spans 16 amino acids. Germline CDR1 is MDHEN and CDR2 is SYDVKM.

This clone has only a few counts. This chain joins TRBV7-9 and TRBJ1-5; perhaps TRBD1 as D (6 bases). V lost 4 bases and J lost 5, with 15 bases in between. CDR1 SEHNR and CDR2 FQNEAQ come from the germline V gene (reference sequence). This CDR3 is 15 amino acids long. This chain's CDR3 is CASSSSWAGDQPQHF. DNA of the CDR3: TGTGCCAGCAGCTCTTCCTGGGCAGGGGATCAGCCCCAGCATTTT.

V and J are TRBV7-6 and TRBJ2-7; D may be TRBD1 (5 bases). Trimming shortened V by 3 bases and J by 3 bases, and 9 bases separated the two germline ends. Per germline, CDR1 SGHVS and CDR2 FNYEAQ. The CDR3 runs to 13 residues. The CDR3 loop reads CASSFSDSYEQYF. DNA of the CDR3: TGTGCCAGCAGCTTTTCCGACAGCTACGAGCAGTACTTC.

The sample holds one count of this clone. This sequence joins TRBV7-2 and TRBJ2-3; a possible D gene is TRBD2 (6 bases). V lost 3 bases to trimming and J lost 4 bases, with 14 bases between them. The CDR3 runs to 15 residues. CDR1 and CDR2 (germline): SGHTA, FQGNSA. This chain's CDR3 is CASSFQSSEADTQYF. CDR3 sequence (DNA): TGTGCCAGCAGCTTCCAATCTAGCGAAGCAGATACGCAGTATTTT.

The CDR3, as DNA: TGCGCCAGCAGACGAACCGGGACTAGCGGGAGTGGATCCAGCCACGAGCAGTACTTC. Translation: CASRRTGTSGSGSSHEQYF. The chain joins TRBV10-2 to TRBJ2-7, with 14 nucleotides matching TRBD2. Trimming cost V 6 bases and J 5 bases; bases outside gene matches: 18. The V gene's germline CDR1 is WSHSY and CDR2 SAAADI. The CDR3 length is 19 residues.

This clone was seen at least ten times. Other nucleotide sequences from this sample produce the same CDR3. V is TRBV9 and J is TRBJ1-1, with D perhaps matching TRBD1 (5 bases). Germline V CDR1 and CDR2: SGDLS, YYNGEE. There are 14 residues in the CDR3. Trimming removed 0 bases from V and 4 bases from J, with 10 bases in between. The CDR3 DNA reads as TGTGCCAGCAGCGTAGCCGGGGGAAGCACTGAAGCTTTCTTT. Translated: CASSVAGGSTEAFF.

In its sample, this clone was seen many times. V is TRBV28 and J is TRBJ2-7; either TRBD1 or TRBD2 may supply D (5 bases each). CDR3 size: 12 residues. V dropped 2 bases and J dropped 6 bases, with 8 bases sitting between them. Germline V gives CDR1 MDHEN, CDR2 SYDVKM. This chain's CDR3 is CASSLPGPEQYF. CDR3 nucleotides: TGTGCCAGCAGTTTACCGGGGCCCGAGCAGTACTTC.

CDR3 nucleotide sequence: TGTGCCAGCAGTCAATACGGACTAGCGGGAAGATACGAGCAGTACTTC. Translating gives CASSQYGLAGRYEQYF. The V gene is TRBV28, the J gene TRBJ2-5; 12 nucleotides match TRBD2. The DNA end favors TRBJ2-7, so the J call may be wrong. This CDR3 is 16 amino acids long. Germline V gene lookup returns CDR1 MDHEN and CDR2 SYDVKM.

The chain carries TRBV18 and TRBJ2-7; 9 bases are a match to TRBD1. The V and J ends lost 4 bases and 0 bases, in that order; junction bases with no gene match: 1. This CDR3 is built from 14 residues. Looked up from germline, CDR1 is KGHSH and CDR2 is LQKENI. CDR3 in DNA: TGTGCCAGCTCACTGACAGGGGGCTCCTACGAGCAGTACTTC. It yields the protein CASSLTGGSYEQYF. Full variable domain (missing parts from reference TRBV18 and TRBJ2-7): NAGVMQNPRHLVRRRGQEARLRCSPMKGHSHVYWYRQLPEEGLKFMVYLQKENIIDESGMPKERFSAEFPKEGPSILRIQQVVRGDSAAYFCASSLTGGSYEQYFGPGTRLTVT.

This clone was counted a single time. This chain joins TRBV15 and TRBJ2-7; D perhaps matches TRBD2 (5 bases). Trimming took off 0 bases at V and 2 bases at J, with 11 bases between the two ends. There are 15 residues in the CDR3. Germline CDR1 is LNHNV and CDR2 is YYDKDF (reference sequence). The CDR3 here is CATSRDREEPYEQYF. CDR3 sequence (DNA): TGTGCCACCAGCAGAGACCGGGAAGAACCCTACGAGCAGTACTTC.

In this sample, this clone turned up a few times. The chain links TRBV5-5 to TRBJ2-7; 8 bases fit TRBD1. V lost 0 bases to trimming and J lost 0 bases; unmatched junction nucleotides: 5. The CDR3 has 16 residues. The germline gives CDR1 SGHKS, CDR2 YYEKEE (reference sequence). The CDR3 is CASSLGTGGLSYEQYF. CDR3 in DNA: TGTGCCAGCAGCTTGGGAACAGGGGGGCTCTCCTACGAGCAGTACTTC.